What follows is one T cell receptor (beta chain) and its context. The sample originates from a study of cytomegalovirus exposure and HLA in healthy donors. Study-level information: HLA-typed donors were the source of approximately 88 million unique TCRs held in an early data release.

There are 14 residues in the CDR3. CDR1 SGHTA and CDR2 FQGNSA come from the germline V gene. The V gene end was trimmed by 3 bases and the J gene end by 6 bases; junction bases not matched to a gene: 5. 13 Jbeta primers and 60 Vbeta primers were used for the PCR. Sequencing was performed with immunoSEQ multiplex PCR; in TCRdb, only in-frame clones are kept and a portion is missing. The table shows about 120,000 clones, with over 70% occurring only once. Healthy bone marrow donors made up the donors. There were likely unrecorded immune exposures, though donors were nominally healthy when sampled. What was sequenced was PBMCs. The sequence was collected from a man in his late teens or twenties in good health and CMV-seropositive. The V and J genes are TRBV7-2 and TRBJ2-4, with 7 bases identical to TRBD2. This CDR3 is CASSLAGDPNIQYF. The CDR3 DNA sequence: TGTGCCAGCAGCTTGGCGGGGGACCCAAACATTCAGTACTTC.